A selection of T cell receptor beta chains follows, all from one sample in a study of T cell responses to AZD1222 COVID-19 vaccine. The protocol was immunoSEQ multiplex PCR, while the TCRdb copy is restricted to in-frame clones and leaves out a portion. The sample has 100,000 to 150,000 clones; 88% are singletons. This specimen consisted of peripheral blood, obtained on day 0 of AZD1222 vaccination. These TCRs come from an adult in good health. CDR3s include the opening cysteine and the closing phenylalanine or tryptophan. Fields, in order: D gene, clone size, V gene, J gene, CDR3 DNA, CDR3 protein. A D gene is named only where the DNA matches it firmly. For some rows the clone size is stated as once, few or many, or as a class when expanded; others skip it.

D gene: TRBD2; clone size: NA; V gene: TRBV5-4; J gene: TRBJ2-2; CDR3 DNA: TGTGCCAGCAGCTTGGGCGGGAGGGGCACCGGGGAGCTGTTTTTT; CDR3 protein: CASSLGGRGTGELFF
D gene: NA; clone size: once; V gene: TRBV28; J gene: TRBJ1-5; CDR3 DNA: TGTGCCAGCAGTTCTCCAGGGACTCAGCCCCAGCATTTT; CDR3 protein: CASSSPGTQPQHF
D gene: NA; clone size: NA; V gene: TRBV6-2/TRBV6-3; J gene: TRBJ2-1; CDR3 DNA: TGTGCCAGCAGTTTGCAACCTTTCAATGAGCAGTTCTTC; CDR3 protein: CASSLQPFNEQFF
D gene: NA; clone size: NA; V gene: TRBV5-1; J gene: TRBJ1-4; CDR3 DNA: TGCGCCAGCAGTATAGGACAAACAACTAATGAAAAACTGTTTTTT; CDR3 protein: CASSIGQTTNEKLFF
D gene: NA; clone size: NA; V gene: TRBV6-5; J gene: TRBJ2-2; CDR3 DNA: TGTGCCAGCAGTCGTGCCAACACCGGGGAGCTGTTTTTT; CDR3 protein: CASSRANTGELFF
D gene: NA; clone size: NA; V gene: TRBV7-9; J gene: TRBJ1-1; CDR3 DNA: TGTGCCAGCAGCTTAGCGCTGGGGAGCCTCATGAACACTGAAGCTTTCTTT; CDR3 protein: CASSLALGSLMNTEAFF
D gene: NA; clone size: once; V gene: TRBV12-3/TRBV12-4; J gene: TRBJ2-3; CDR3 DNA: TGTGCCAGCGGATCCCTGGATACGCAGTATTTT; CDR3 protein: CASGSLDTQYF
D gene: TRBD2; clone size: few; V gene: TRBV6-4; J gene: TRBJ2-2; CDR3 DNA: TGTGCCAGCAGCGGGGAGGGGAGTACCGGGGAGCTGTTTTTT; CDR3 protein: CASSGEGSTGELFF
D gene: NA; clone size: NA; V gene: TRBV28; J gene: TRBJ2-7; CDR3 DNA: TGTGCCAGCAGTACCCTAGACTGGACGCTCTACGAGCAGTACTTC; CDR3 protein: CASSTLDWTLYEQYF
D gene: TRBD1; clone size: NA; V gene: TRBV5-4; J gene: TRBJ2-5; CDR3 DNA: TGTGCCAGCAGCCGACAGGGGGCGATTGAGACCCAGTACTTC; CDR3 protein: CASSRQGAIETQYF
D gene: NA; clone size: NA; V gene: TRBV9; J gene: TRBJ1-3; CDR3 DNA: TGTGCCAGCGGCGGACGCTCTGGAAACACCATATATTTT; CDR3 protein: CASGGRSGNTIYF
D gene: NA; clone size: few; V gene: TRBV28; J gene: TRBJ2-3; CDR3 DNA: TGTGCCATCGGGCGTCCACCCACAGATACGCAGTATTTT; CDR3 protein: CAIGRPPTDTQYF
D gene: TRBD1; clone size: NA; V gene: TRBV27; J gene: TRBJ1-2; CDR3 DNA: TGTGCCAGCAGTTTATCCGGGACAGGGAGCTATGGCTACACCTTC; CDR3 protein: CASSLSGTGSYGYTF
D gene: NA; clone size: NA; V gene: TRBV5-6; J gene: TRBJ2-2; CDR3 DNA: TGTGCCAGCACCGCGAACACCGGGGAGCTGTTTTTT; CDR3 protein: CASTANTGELFF
D gene: NA; clone size: NA; V gene: TRBV27; J gene: TRBJ2-1; CDR3 DNA: TGTGCCAGCAGTATATTAGTCTCCCGTTACAATGAGCAGTTCTTC; CDR3 protein: CASSILVSRYNEQFF
D gene: TRBD2; clone size: once; V gene: TRBV10-3; J gene: TRBJ2-7; CDR3 DNA: TGTGCCATCAGTGAGGGACTAGCGGAGTACGAGCAGTACTTC; CDR3 protein: CAISEGLAEYEQYF
D gene: NA; clone size: NA; V gene: TRBV24-1; J gene: TRBJ1-1; CDR3 DNA: TGTGCCACCAGTGATCCCCGGGACACTGAAGCTTTCTTT; CDR3 protein: CATSDPRDTEAFF
D gene: TRBD2; clone size: NA; V gene: TRBV30; J gene: TRBJ2-1; CDR3 DNA: TGTGCCTGGTCAGTCGGGTACTTAGCGGGTCTTAAGGATGAGCAGTTCTTC; CDR3 protein: CAWSVGYLAGLKDEQFF
D gene: TRBD1; clone size: few; V gene: TRBV6-4; J gene: TRBJ2-2; CDR3 DNA: TGTGCCAGCAGTGAGACAGGGGAGACCGGGGAGCTGTTTTTT; CDR3 protein: CASSETGETGELFF
D gene: TRBD2; clone size: NA; V gene: TRBV18; J gene: TRBJ2-1; CDR3 DNA: TGTGCCAGCTCACCAGGGGGCGGACTAGCGGGAGGTGAGCAGTTCTTC; CDR3 protein: CASSPGGGLAGGEQFF
D gene: TRBD2; clone size: NA; V gene: TRBV5-4; J gene: TRBJ2-1; CDR3 DNA: TGTGCCAGCAGCTTGATCGGGGGGTACTCCTACAATGAGCAGTTCTTC; CDR3 protein: CASSLIGGYSYNEQFF
D gene: NA; clone size: NA; V gene: TRBV3-1/TRBV3-2; J gene: TRBJ1-1; CDR3 DNA: TGTGCCAGCAGCCAAGGGGGCACTGAAGCTTTCTTT; CDR3 protein: CASSQGGTEAFF
D gene: NA; clone size: NA; V gene: TRBV18; J gene: TRBJ1-2; CDR3 DNA: TGTGCCAGCTCACCGGGGACTAACTATGGCTACACCTTC; CDR3 protein: CASSPGTNYGYTF
D gene: TRBD1; clone size: NA; V gene: TRBV19; J gene: TRBJ2-7; CDR3 DNA: TGTGCCAGTAGTAGGGGGACAGGAATCTACGAGCAGTACTTC; CDR3 protein: CASSRGTGIYEQYF
D gene: TRBD2; clone size: NA; V gene: TRBV7-3; J gene: TRBJ2-1; CDR3 DNA: TGTGCCAGCAGCCGCGTGGCGGGGGGTTACAATGAGCAGTTCTTC; CDR3 protein: CASSRVAGGYNEQFF
D gene: TRBD2; clone size: once; V gene: TRBV13; J gene: TRBJ2-2; CDR3 DNA: TGTGCCAGCAGCTCCCCCTTTGGTGGAGCGGGGGCCACGAACACCGGGGAGCTGTTTTTT; CDR3 protein: CASSSPFGGAGATNTGELFF
D gene: NA; clone size: NA; V gene: TRBV27; J gene: TRBJ1-2; CDR3 DNA: TGTGCCAGCAGTGAAAGAGGGGTAGGCTACACCTTC; CDR3 protein: CASSERGVGYTF
D gene: NA; clone size: NA; V gene: TRBV5-1; J gene: TRBJ1-3; CDR3 DNA: TGCGCCAGCAGCTTGGCCGGGGCTGGAAACACCATATATTTT; CDR3 protein: CASSLAGAGNTIYF
D gene: TRBD2; clone size: NA; V gene: TRBV9; J gene: TRBJ2-7; CDR3 DNA: TGTGCCAGCAGCGTAGGCGGGGGGGACGAGCAGTACTTC; CDR3 protein: CASSVGGGDEQYF
D gene: NA; clone size: NA; V gene: TRBV5-1; J gene: TRBJ1-1; CDR3 DNA: TGCGCCAGCCTCGGCACTGAAGCTTTCTTT; CDR3 protein: CASLGTEAFF
D gene: TRBD1; clone size: NA; V gene: TRBV10-3; J gene: TRBJ2-7; CDR3 DNA: TGTGCCATCAGTGAGTCAGCAGGGACAGGTAAGGACGAGCAGTACTTC; CDR3 protein: CAISESAGTGKDEQYF
D gene: NA; clone size: NA; V gene: TRBV5-1; J gene: TRBJ2-5; CDR3 DNA: TGCGCCAGCAGCGCGCAGGGGTCTCAAGAGACCCAGTACTTC; CDR3 protein: CASSAQGSQETQYF
D gene: NA; clone size: NA; V gene: TRBV18; J gene: TRBJ1-5; CDR3 DNA: TGTGCCAGCTCCTCTTCGGGGAGCAATCAGCCCCAGCATTTT; CDR3 protein: CASSSSGSNQPQHF
D gene: NA; clone size: NA; V gene: TRBV18; J gene: TRBJ1-2; CDR3 DNA: TGTGCCAGCTCACCACCCTCAGAGCGGGGCTACACCTTC; CDR3 protein: CASSPPSERGYTF
D gene: TRBD1; clone size: NA; V gene: TRBV7-9; J gene: TRBJ1-2; CDR3 DNA: TGTGCCAGCAGCCTGACAGGGTCCGTCTACACCTTC; CDR3 protein: CASSLTGSVYTF
D gene: TRBD2; clone size: NA; V gene: TRBV24-1; J gene: TRBJ2-2; CDR3 DNA: TGTGCCACCAGTGACCCGATGGGGGGGGATAACACCGGGGAGCTGTTTTTT; CDR3 protein: CATSDPMGGDNTGELFF
D gene: NA; clone size: NA; V gene: TRBV27; J gene: TRBJ2-7; CDR3 DNA: TGTGCCAGCCGACAGTTTAGCTCCTACGAGCAGTACTTC; CDR3 protein: CASRQFSSYEQYF
D gene: NA; clone size: NA; V gene: TRBV7-2; J gene: TRBJ1-6; CDR3 DNA: TGTGCCAGCAGCTTAGCAATAAATAATTCACCCCTCCACTTT; CDR3 protein: CASSLAINNSPLHF
D gene: NA; clone size: NA; V gene: TRBV7-2; J gene: TRBJ1-6; CDR3 DNA: TGTGCCAGCAGCTCTTCCGGGACCGGTTCGCCCCTCCACTTT; CDR3 protein: CASSSSGTGSPLHF
D gene: NA; clone size: NA; V gene: TRBV20-1; J gene: TRBJ1-2; CDR3 DNA: TGCAGTGAGGGGATTAACTATGGCTACACCTTC; CDR3 protein: CSEGINYGYTF
D gene: NA; clone size: NA; V gene: TRBV4-1; J gene: TRBJ1-5; CDR3 DNA: TGCGCCAGCAGCCTCCGTGGGGGAAAGGGGCAGCCCCAGCATTTT; CDR3 protein: CASSLRGGKGQPQHF
D gene: TRBD1; clone size: NA; V gene: TRBV30; J gene: TRBJ1-1; CDR3 DNA: TGTGCCTGTGACAGGGGCCGGACTGAAGCTTTCTTT; CDR3 protein: CACDRGRTEAFF
D gene: NA; clone size: NA; V gene: TRBV6-2/TRBV6-3; J gene: TRBJ2-7; CDR3 DNA: TGTGCCAGCAGTAAAGAGTCCTACGAGCAGTACTTC; CDR3 protein: CASSKESYEQYF
D gene: TRBD2; clone size: NA; V gene: TRBV25-1; J gene: TRBJ2-1; CDR3 DNA: TGTGCCAGCAGTTCACTAGCGGGAGCTTACAATGAGCAGTTCTTC; CDR3 protein: CASSSLAGAYNEQFF
D gene: NA; clone size: NA; V gene: TRBV11-2; J gene: TRBJ1-2; CDR3 DNA: TGTGCCAGCAGCTCCGGAGGTGCAGGGGAGCGTGGTGGCTACACCTTC; CDR3 protein: CASSSGGAGERGGYTF